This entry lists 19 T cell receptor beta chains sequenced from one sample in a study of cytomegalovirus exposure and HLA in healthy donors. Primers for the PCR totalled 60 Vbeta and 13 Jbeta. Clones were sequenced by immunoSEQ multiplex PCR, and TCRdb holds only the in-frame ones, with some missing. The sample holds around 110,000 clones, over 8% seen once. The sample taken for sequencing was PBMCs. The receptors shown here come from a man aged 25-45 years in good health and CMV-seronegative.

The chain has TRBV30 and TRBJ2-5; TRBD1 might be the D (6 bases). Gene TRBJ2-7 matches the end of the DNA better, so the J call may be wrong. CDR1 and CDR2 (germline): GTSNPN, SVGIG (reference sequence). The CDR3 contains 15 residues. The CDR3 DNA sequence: TGTGCCTGGACCCCTCGACAGGTCTTCTCCTACGAGCAGTACTTC. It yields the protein CAWTPRQVFSYEQYF.

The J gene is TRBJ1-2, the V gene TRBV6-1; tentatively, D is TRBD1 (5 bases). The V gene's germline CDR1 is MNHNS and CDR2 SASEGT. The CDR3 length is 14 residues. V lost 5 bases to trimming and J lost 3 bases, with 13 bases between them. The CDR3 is CASSIDSGDYGYTF. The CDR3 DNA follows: TGTGCCAGCAGTATCGATTCGGGGGACTATGGCTACACCTTC.

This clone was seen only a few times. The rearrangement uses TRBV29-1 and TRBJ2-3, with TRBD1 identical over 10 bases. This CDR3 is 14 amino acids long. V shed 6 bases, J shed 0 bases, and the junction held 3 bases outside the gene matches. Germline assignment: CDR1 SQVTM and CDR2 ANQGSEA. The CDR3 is CSVEGQGSTDTQYF. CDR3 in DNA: TGCAGCGTCGAGGGACAGGGGAGCACAGATACGCAGTATTTT.

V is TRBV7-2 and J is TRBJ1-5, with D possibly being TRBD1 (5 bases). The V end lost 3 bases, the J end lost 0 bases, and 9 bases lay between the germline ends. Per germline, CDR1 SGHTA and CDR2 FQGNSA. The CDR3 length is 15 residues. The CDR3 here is CASSLTALSNQPQHF. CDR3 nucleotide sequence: TGTGCCAGCAGCTTGACAGCCCTTAGCAATCAGCCCCAGCATTTT.

CDR3 DNA: TGCGCCAGCAGCACTCAGACTAGCGGGAGTAGGAATGAGCAGTTCTTC. It specifies CASSTQTSGSRNEQFF. The chain links TRBV5-1 to TRBJ2-1; 12 bases line up with TRBD2. CDR1 SGHRS and CDR2 YFSETQ come from the germline V gene. The V and J ends lost 4 bases and 7 bases, in that order; junction bases with no gene match: 9. The CDR3 has 16 residues.

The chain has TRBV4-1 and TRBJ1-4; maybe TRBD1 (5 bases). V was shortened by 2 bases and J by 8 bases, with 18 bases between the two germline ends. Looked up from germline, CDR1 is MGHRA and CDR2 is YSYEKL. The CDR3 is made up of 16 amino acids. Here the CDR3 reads CASSQTLQPRGEKLFF. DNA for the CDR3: TGCGCCAGCAGCCAAACCCTCCAACCTCGGGGGGAAAAACTGTTTTTT.

This chain's CDR3 is CASSYSMDSYGYTF. The CDR3 region has the DNA TGTGCCAGCAGTTACTCCATGGACAGCTATGGCTACACCTTC. The gene calls are TRBV27 and TRBJ1-2; tentative D call: TRBD1 (6 bases). Per germline, CDR1 MNHEY and CDR2 SMNVEV (reference sequence). The CDR3 has 14 amino acids. V was pared by 4 bases and J by 4 bases, with 13 bases between.

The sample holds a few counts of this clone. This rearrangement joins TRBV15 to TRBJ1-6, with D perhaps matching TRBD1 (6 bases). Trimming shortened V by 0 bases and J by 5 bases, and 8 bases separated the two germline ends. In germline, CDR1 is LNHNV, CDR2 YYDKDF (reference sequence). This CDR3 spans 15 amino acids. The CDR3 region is CATSREQGNNSPLHF. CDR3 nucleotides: TGTGCCACCAGCAGAGAACAGGGAAATAATTCACCCCTCCACTTT.

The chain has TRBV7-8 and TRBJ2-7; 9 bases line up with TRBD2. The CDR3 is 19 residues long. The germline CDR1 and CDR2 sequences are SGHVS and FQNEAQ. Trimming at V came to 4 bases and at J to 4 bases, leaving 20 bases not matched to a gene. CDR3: CASSSPRRLADWGGYEQYF. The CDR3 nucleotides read TGTGCCAGCAGCTCCCCCCGCAGACTAGCGGACTGGGGGGGTTACGAGCAGTACTTC.

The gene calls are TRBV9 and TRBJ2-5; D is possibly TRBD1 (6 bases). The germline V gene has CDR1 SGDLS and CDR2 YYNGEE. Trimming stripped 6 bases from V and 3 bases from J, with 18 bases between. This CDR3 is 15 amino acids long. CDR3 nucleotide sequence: TGTGCCAGCAACAGGGACGGATTTGGGGAAGAGACCCAGTACTTC. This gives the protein CASNRDGFGEETQYF.

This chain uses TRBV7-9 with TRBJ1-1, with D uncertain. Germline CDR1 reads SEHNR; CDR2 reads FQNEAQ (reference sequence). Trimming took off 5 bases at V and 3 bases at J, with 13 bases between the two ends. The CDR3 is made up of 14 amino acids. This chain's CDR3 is CASSEARGDTEAFF. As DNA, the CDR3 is TGTGCCAGCAGCGAAGCACGCGGGGACACTGAAGCTTTCTTT.

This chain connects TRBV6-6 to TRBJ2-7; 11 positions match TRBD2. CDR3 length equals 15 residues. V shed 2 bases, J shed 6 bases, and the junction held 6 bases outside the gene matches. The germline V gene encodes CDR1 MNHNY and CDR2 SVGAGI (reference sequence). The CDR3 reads CASSYRSGRAGEQYF. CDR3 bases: TGTGCCAGCAGTTACCGTAGCGGGAGGGCCGGCGAGCAGTACTTC.

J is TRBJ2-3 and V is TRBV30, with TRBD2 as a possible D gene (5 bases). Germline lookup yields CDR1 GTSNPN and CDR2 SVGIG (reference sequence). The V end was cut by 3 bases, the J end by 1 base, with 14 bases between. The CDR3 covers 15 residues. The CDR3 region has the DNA TGTGCCTGGAGCGGGAATAATATCGGCACAGATACGCAGTATTTT. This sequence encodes CAWSGNNIGTDTQYF.

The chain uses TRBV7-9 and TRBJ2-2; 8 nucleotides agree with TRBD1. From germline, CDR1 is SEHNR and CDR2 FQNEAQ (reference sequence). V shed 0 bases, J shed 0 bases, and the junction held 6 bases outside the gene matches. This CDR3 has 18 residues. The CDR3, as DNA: TGTGCCAGCAGCTTAGCGGACGGGACAGGTTCGAACACCGGGGAGCTGTTTTTT. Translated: CASSLADGTGSNTGELFF. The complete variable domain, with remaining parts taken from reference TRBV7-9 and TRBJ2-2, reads DTGVSQNPRHKITKRGQNVTFRCDPISEHNRLYWYRQTLGQGPEFLTYFQNEAQLEKSRLLSDRFSAERPKGSFSTLEIQRTEQGDSAMYLCASSLADGTGSNTGELFFGEGSRLTVL.

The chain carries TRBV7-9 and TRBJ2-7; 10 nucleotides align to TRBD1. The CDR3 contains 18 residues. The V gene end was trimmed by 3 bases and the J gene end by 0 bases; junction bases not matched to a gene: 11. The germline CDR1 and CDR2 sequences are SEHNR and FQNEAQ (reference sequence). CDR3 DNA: TGTGCCAGCAGCTTCAGAAGGTCGGGACAGGGGATCTCCTACGAGCAGTACTTC. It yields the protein CASSFRRSGQGISYEQYF.

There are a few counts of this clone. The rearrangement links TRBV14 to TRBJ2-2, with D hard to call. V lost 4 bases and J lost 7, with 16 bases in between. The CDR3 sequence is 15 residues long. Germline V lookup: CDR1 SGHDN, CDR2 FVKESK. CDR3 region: CASSPFGGAVGELFF. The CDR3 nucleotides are TGTGCCAGCAGCCCTTTTGGTGGCGCGGTCGGGGAGCTGTTTTTT.

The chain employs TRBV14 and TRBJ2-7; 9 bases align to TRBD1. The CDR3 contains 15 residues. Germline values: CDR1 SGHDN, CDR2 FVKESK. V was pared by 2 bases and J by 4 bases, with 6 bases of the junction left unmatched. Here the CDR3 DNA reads TGTGCCAGCAGCCAACACACGGACAGGGGATACGAGCAGTACTTC. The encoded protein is CASSQHTDRGYEQYF.

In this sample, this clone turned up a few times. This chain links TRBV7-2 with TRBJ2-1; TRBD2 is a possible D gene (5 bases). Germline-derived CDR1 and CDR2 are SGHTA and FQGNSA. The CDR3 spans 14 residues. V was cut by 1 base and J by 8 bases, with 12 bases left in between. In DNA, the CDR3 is TGTGCCAGCAGCTTAGAGCGGCTAAACCATGAGCAGTTCTTC. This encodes CASSLERLNHEQFF.

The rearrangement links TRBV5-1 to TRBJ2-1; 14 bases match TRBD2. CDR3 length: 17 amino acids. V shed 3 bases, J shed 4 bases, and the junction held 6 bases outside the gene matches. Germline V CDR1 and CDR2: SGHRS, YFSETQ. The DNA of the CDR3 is TGCGCCAGCAGCTCGACTAGCGGGGGGGCGAGTTACAATGAGCAGTTCTTC. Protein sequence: CASSSTSGGASYNEQFF.